Listed here are 12 T cell receptor beta chains from one sample, sequenced in a study of neurological immune-mediated disorders. Each CDR3 protein is one row after TCRdb ran MiXCR on the 5' RACE reads. The sample records around 130,000 distinct CDR3 sequences, roughly 3.1% being singletons. Sequencing was performed on PBMCs. Every receptor here comes from a woman aged 25 to 39 with multiple sclerosis.

This clonotype was seen more than once but under ten times. The V gene is TRBV10-3, the J gene TRBJ1-1, with D unresolved. Germline V gene sequence: CDR1 ENHRY, CDR2 SYGVKD. V dropped 6 bases and J dropped 0 bases, with 14 bases sitting between them. The CDR3 runs 15 residues. The CDR3 DNA sequence: TGTGCCATCAGCGCTGGGTCAGCATTGAACACTGAAGCTTTCTTT. Translation gives CAISAGSALNTEAFF.

The CDR3 spells CAWSGTEKTEAFF. CDR3 sequence (DNA): TGTGCCTGGAGCGGGACAGAGAAGACTGAAGCTTTCTTT. The V gene is TRBV30, the J gene TRBJ1-1, with TRBD1 identical over 7 bases. V dropped 3 bases and J dropped 5; count of bases not matched to a gene: 6. Per the germline V gene, CDR1 is GTSNPN and CDR2 is SVGIG (reference sequence). The CDR3 is made up of 13 amino acids.

This clonotype showed up just a few times. The V call is TRBV27, the J call TRBJ2-2; D may be TRBD1 or TRBD2 (5 bases each). This CDR3 comprises 17 residues. V lost 6 bases and J 1 base, leaving 18 bases between the germline ends. Germline-derived CDR1 and CDR2 are MNHEY and SMNVEV (reference sequence). The CDR3 nucleotides are TGTGCCAGCAGCGAAAGTTCGGGACGGAAGAACACCGGGGAGCTGTTTTTT. Its protein is CASSESSGRKNTGELFF.

This clonotype was detected only a few times. This chain connects TRBV12-3 or TRBV12-4 to TRBJ1-4; a possible D gene is TRBD1 (6 bases). This CDR3 has 16 residues. Deletions cut 2 bases from V and 0 bases from J, with 10 bases between. CDR3 amino acids: CASSLQGPATNEKLFF. The CDR3 DNA is TGTGCCAGCAGTTTACAGGGGCCTGCAACTAATGAAAAACTGTTTTTT.

In its sample, this clonotype was seen many times. The chain joins TRBV7-9 to TRBJ1-1; D is possibly TRBD1 (5 bases). The CDR3 consists of 13 residues. The germline V and J ends were trimmed by 0 bases and 3 bases, with 5 bases remaining between them. The germline V gene encodes CDR1 SEHNR and CDR2 FQNEAQ (reference sequence). As DNA, the CDR3 is TGTGCCAGCAGCTTAGCAGGGGACACTGAAGCTTTCTTT. Translating gives CASSLAGDTEAFF. The variable domain in full, completed from reference TRBV7-9 and TRBJ1-1, reads DTGVSQNPRHKITKRGQNVTFRCDPISEHNRLYWYRQTLGQGPEFLTYFQNEAQLEKSRLLSDRFSAERPKGSFSTLEIQRTEQGDSAMYLCASSLAGDTEAFFGQGTRLTVV.

This clonotype has at least ten counts. V gene TRBV6-5 combines with J gene TRBJ1-1; D not certain. This CDR3 is built from 13 residues. CDR1 MNHEY and CDR2 SVGAGI come from the germline V gene. The V and J ends lost 3 bases and 5 bases respectively, with 10 bases between them. The CDR3 sequence: CASSYGVVTEAFF. As DNA, the CDR3 is TGTGCCAGCAGTTATGGGGTAGTGACTGAAGCTTTCTTT.

This clonotype was seen repeatedly, ten times or more. This chain connects TRBV12-3 or TRBV12-4 to TRBJ2-2; 9 positions match TRBD1. The V and J ends lost 5 bases and 4 bases, in that order; junction bases with no gene match: 8. The CDR3 runs 16 residues. CDR3 sequence: CASSLQTGGSTGELFF. CDR3 DNA: TGTGCCAGCAGTCTACAGACAGGGGGAAGCACCGGGGAGCTGTTTTTT.

This clonotype was found a few times. A much larger clone differs from this one at a single base, so this may be a read error. The chain combines TRBV12-3 or TRBV12-4 with TRBJ1-2, with no clear D. The CDR3 runs to 11 residues. The CDR3 bases are TGTGACAGCAGCTCTACCTATGGCTACACCTTC. Translation gives CDSSSTYGYTF.

This clonotype was seen a handful of times. This is likely a read error, given that the CDR3 carries no conserved phenylalanine or tryptophan at its end. No DNA is shown, since the ends of the CDR3 on it are uncertain; the CDR3 is the one TCRdb lists. This rearrangement joins TRBV7-2 to TRBJ1-5; TRBD1 is taken as the D call from the table, unchecked against the DNA. CDR1 is SGHTA and CDR2 is FQGNSA in the germline V gene. The CDR3 contains 13 residues when both ends are counted. CDR3 region: CASSLLQGRNLQI.

This clonotype was recorded at least ten times. This sequence joins TRBV5-1 and TRBJ1-1, with TRBD1 as a possible D gene (5 bases). This CDR3 comprises 16 residues. Trimming removed 0 bases from V and 1 base from J, with 13 bases in between. The V gene's germline CDR1 is SGHRS and CDR2 YFSETQ. CDR3 nucleotide sequence: TGCGCCAGCAGCTTGGCCGGGGGGTCTCCGAACACTGAAGCTTTCTTT. Translation gives CASSLAGGSPNTEAFF.

This clonotype has a count of ten or more. The chain links TRBV12-3 or TRBV12-4 to TRBJ2-7; 7 bases match TRBD2. After removal of 7 bases from V and 4 bases from J, the junction contained 1 base not matched to a gene. This CDR3 region has 11 residues. CDR3 sequence (DNA): TGTGCCAGCACTAGCGGATACGAGCAGTACTTC. Protein product: CASTSGYEQYF.

Only a few counts were recorded for this clonotype. A much more abundant neighbour one base away suggests this may be a read error. The chain combines TRBV7-8 with TRBJ2-5; D possibly uses TRBD1 or TRBD2 (6 bases each). The CDR3 has 15 residues. Germline values: CDR1 SGHVS, CDR2 FQNEAQ. This CDR3 reads CASSLVGGPQGTQYF. The CDR3 region has the DNA TGTGCCAGCAGCTTAGTGGGGGGCCCCCAAGGGACCCAGTACTTC.